This T cell receptor beta chain was identified during a study of T cells in localized non-small cell lung cancer. Sequencing was performed with immunoSEQ multiplex PCR; in TCRdb, only in-frame clones are kept and a portion is missing. The sample shows 7,000 or so clones, approximately 50% of them seen only once. This clone was seen only once. The sequence derives from an older female donor with stage I lung adenocarcinoma. Here the sequenced sample was lymph node tissue, taken before any cancer treatment.

For the CDR3, the DNA is TGTGCCAGCTCACCGACCTTAGGGGAGAATCAGCCCCAGCATTTT. Protein sequence: CASSPTLGENQPQHF. V usage is TRBV18 and J usage is TRBJ1-5, with a weak D call TRBD1 (5 bases). The germline CDR1 and CDR2 sequences are KGHSH and LQKENI. Trimming took off 3 bases at V and 4 bases at J, with 13 bases between the two ends. This CDR3 has 15 residues.